The 21 T cell receptor beta chains below all came from one sample that was sequenced in a study of OX40 agonist ivuxolimab in advanced cancers. Data came from immunoSEQ multiplex PCR; TCRdb stores just in-frame clones and leaves some out. This table has approximately 81,000 clones, 85% to 95% appearing once. The source was CD4+ or CD8+ T cells sorted from blood, collected in a trial of the OX40 agonist ivuxolimab. These TCRs come from an adult with an advanced solid tumor such as melanoma, head and neck, liver or kidney cancer.

The genes are TRBV6-1 and TRBJ1-2, with 11 positions matching TRBD1. CDR3 length: 15 residues. The V segment lost 4 bases and the J segment 4 bases; nucleotides outside the gene matches: 5. Germline-derived CDR1 and CDR2 are MNHNS and SASEGT. The CDR3 protein is CASSGGQGAVYGYTF. CDR3 coding DNA: TGTGCCAGCAGTGGCGGACAGGGGGCCGTCTATGGCTACACCTTC.

This clone appeared a few times. The rearrangement uses TRBV12-5 and TRBJ1-1, with TRBD1 as a possible D gene (6 bases). CDR1 and CDR2 from the germline V gene are LGHNT and FRNRAP. CDR3 length equals 13 residues. V was pared by 7 bases and J by 2 bases, with 11 bases between. Here the CDR3 reads CASAPDRNTEAFF. The DNA for the CDR3 is TGTGCTAGTGCTCCGGACAGAAACACTGAAGCTTTCTTT.

The genes are TRBV6-6 and TRBJ2-1; D gene unclear. CDR1 and CDR2 from the germline V gene are MNHNY and SVGAGI (reference sequence). V lost 2 bases and J lost 0, with 5 bases in between. CDR3 length: 14 residues. The CDR3 coding sequence is TGTGCCAGCAGTTACGTCGGCTCCTACAATGAGCAGTTCTTC. Protein sequence: CASSYVGSYNEQFF.

The chain combines TRBV19 with TRBJ1-6, with D perhaps TRBD1 (5 bases). The CDR3 is 19 amino acids. In germline, CDR1 is LNHDA, CDR2 SQIVND (reference sequence). V was pared by 0 bases and J by 4 bases, with 19 bases between. In DNA, the CDR3 is TGTGCCAGTAGTATAGACCACACCGGGACCCTCTATTATAATTCACCCCTCCACTTT. Residues: CASSIDHTGTLYYNSPLHF. The whole variable domain, filled in from reference TRBV19 and TRBJ1-6, reads DGGITQSPKYLFRKEGQNVTLSCEQNLNHDAMYWYRQDPGQGLRLIYYSQIVNDFQKGDIAEGYSVSREKKESFPLTVTSAQKNPTAFYLCASSIDHTGTLYYNSPLHFGNGTRLTVT.

J is TRBJ2-1 and V is TRBV9; 10 nucleotides line up with TRBD2. The CDR3 is 17 amino acids. The V segment lost 2 bases and the J segment 8 bases; nucleotides outside the gene matches: 13. The V gene's germline CDR1 is SGDLS and CDR2 YYNGEE. CDR3 region: CASSVGSSGGTKDEQFF. The CDR3 nucleotides read TGTGCCAGCAGCGTGGGGTCTAGCGGGGGAACCAAGGATGAGCAGTTCTTC. Together with reference TRBV9 and TRBJ2-1, the CDR3 gives the full variable domain: DSGVTQTPKHLITATGQRVTLRCSPRSGDLSVYWYQQSLDQGLQFLIQYYNGEERAKGNILERFSAQQFPDLHSELNLSSLELGDSALYFCASSVGSSGGTKDEQFFGPGTRLTVL.

This clone occurred once. The CDR3 is CASSSPASHRGLGDTQYF. The CDR3 nucleotides read TGTGCCAGCAGCTCCCCCGCCTCTCACAGGGGGCTCGGGGATACGCAGTATTTT. The chain recombines TRBV13 with TRBJ2-3, with 9 positions matching TRBD1. CDR1 is PRHDT, CDR2 FYEKMQ, per germline (reference sequence). V dropped 4 bases and J dropped 6; count of bases not matched to a gene: 17. This CDR3 is 18 amino acids long.

This clone has a single count. The CDR3 here is CASSFGGNEQYF. The DNA for the CDR3 is TGTGCCAGCAGTTTCGGGGGGAACGAGCAGTACTTC. The J gene is TRBJ2-7, the V gene TRBV27; 7 bases agree with TRBD2. The CDR3 contains 12 residues. CDR1 and CDR2 from the germline V gene are MNHEY and SMNVEV (reference sequence). V trimming: 3 bases; J trimming: 5 bases; junction bases outside the gene matches: 1.

The chain links TRBV5-6 to TRBJ1-4; no definite D call. CDR3 length: 15 amino acids. V dropped 2 bases and J dropped 1 base, with 9 bases sitting between them. CDR1 is SGHDT and CDR2 is YYEEEE in the germline V gene. The CDR3 loop reads CASSFRDGTNEKLFF. The CDR3 nucleotides are TGTGCCAGCAGCTTCCGAGACGGAACTAATGAAAAACTGTTTTTT. Drawing the rest from reference TRBV5-6 and TRBJ1-4, the complete variable domain is DAGVTQSPTHLIKTRGQQVTLRCSPKSGHDTVSWYQQALGQGPQFIFQYYEEEERQRGNFPDRFSGHQFPNYSSELNVNALLLGDSALYLCASSFRDGTNEKLFFGSGTQLSVL.

The V gene is TRBV11-2, the J gene TRBJ1-2, with TRBD1 as a possible D gene (6 bases). There are 15 residues in the CDR3. V was clipped by 5 bases and J by 6 bases, with 19 bases between them. CDR1 is SGHAT, CDR2 FQNNGV, per germline. The CDR3 here is CASSPYDRSADGYTF. The CDR3 DNA reads TGTGCCAGCAGCCCCTATGACAGGTCGGCGGATGGCTACACCTTC. The full variable domain, rest sourced from reference TRBV11-2 and TRBJ1-2, is EAGVAQSPRYKIIEKRQSVAFWCNPISGHATLYWYQQILGQGPKLLIQFQNNGVVDDSQLPKDRFSAERLKGVDSTLKIQPAKLEDSAVYLCASSPYDRSADGYTFGSGTRLTVV.

This chain connects TRBV6-1 to TRBJ1-2, with TRBD1 matching over 7 bases. Looked up from germline, CDR1 is MNHNS and CDR2 is SASEGT. After removal of 3 bases from V and 7 bases from J, the junction contained 2 bases not matched to a gene. The CDR3 runs to 12 residues. The CDR3 nucleotides read TGTGCCAGCAGTGAGGGGACAGTTGGCTACACCTTC. Translated, it gives CASSEGTVGYTF.

This rearrangement joins TRBV5-1 to TRBJ2-7; 13 bases are a match to TRBD2. In germline, CDR1 is SGHRS, CDR2 YFSETQ. The CDR3 has 16 amino acids. V gave up 3 bases and J gave up 0 bases; unmatched junction bases: 3. The CDR3 nucleotides are TGCGCCAGCAGCTCGGGACTAGCGGGACCCTCCTACGAGCAGTACTTC. Protein: CASSSGLAGPSYEQYF.

CDR3 sequence (DNA): TGTGCCAGCAGTTTTCTCTTCTCTGGAACCGGGGAGCTGTTTTTT. It specifies CASSFLFSGTGELFF. The chain joins TRBV27 to TRBJ2-2; D is ambiguous. The CDR3 sequence is 15 residues long. Trimming removed 3 bases from V and 5 bases from J, with 13 bases in between. From germline, CDR1 is MNHEY and CDR2 SMNVEV (reference sequence).

This clone was detected once. J is TRBJ1-2 and V is TRBV4-3, with D tentatively TRBD1 (6 bases). CDR1 is LGHNA, CDR2 YSLEER, per germline. V gave up 3 bases and J gave up 4 bases, with 18 bases separating them. The CDR3 loop spans 16 amino acids. CDR3 sequence: CASSHDEQGMGYGYTF. Written as DNA, the CDR3 is TGCGCCAGCAGCCATGATGAACAGGGAATGGGCTATGGCTACACCTTC.

The J gene is TRBJ1-2, the V gene TRBV4-3; maybe TRBD1 (5 bases). Germline CDR1 is LGHNA and CDR2 is YSLEER. The CDR3 runs 16 residues. The V end was cut by 0 bases, the J end by 4 bases, with 15 bases between. CDR3 bases: TGCGCCAGCAGCCAAGATCTGGCGGGGCCAGGCTATGGCTACACCTTC. Protein product: CASSQDLAGPGYGYTF.

The rearrangement uses TRBV7-7 and TRBJ1-1, with D maybe TRBD1 (6 bases). V lost 5 bases and J 3 bases, leaving 13 bases between the germline ends. The CDR3 covers 14 residues. Germline CDR1 SSHAT, CDR2 FNYEAQ (reference sequence). The CDR3 nucleotides are TGTGCCAGCAGCCCAATGACAGGATACACTGAAGCTTTCTTT. Its protein product is CASSPMTGYTEAFF.

CDR3: CASSEGLAGGYNEQFF. CDR3 DNA sequence: TGTGCCAGCAGTGAAGGGCTAGCGGGCGGCTACAATGAGCAGTTCTTC. The rearrangement links TRBV2 to TRBJ2-1, with 8 bases aligning to TRBD2. This CDR3 is 16 amino acids long. With V trimmed by 1 base and J by 3 bases, 5 bases remained unmatched. The germline gives CDR1 SNHLY, CDR2 FYNNEI.

The chain combines TRBV6-5 with TRBJ2-3, with D maybe TRBD2 (5 bases). The CDR3 length is 13 residues. The V end was cut by 6 bases, the J end by 2 bases, with 9 bases between. Germline V gives CDR1 MNHEY, CDR2 SVGAGI. The CDR3 bases are TGTGCCAGCAGACTAGGATTCACAGATACGCAGTATTTT. Its protein product is CASRLGFTDTQYF.

This chain connects TRBV28 to TRBJ1-1; maybe TRBD1 (6 bases). CDR3 length: 14 residues. Germline V CDR1 and CDR2: MDHEN, SYDVKM. The V and J ends lost 2 bases and 5 bases respectively, with 12 bases between them. CDR3 residues: CASSLGGAGTEAFF. CDR3 in DNA: TGTGCCAGCAGTTTAGGGGGGGCGGGAACTGAAGCTTTCTTT.

This clone was seen just once. CDR3 DNA sequence: TGTGCCAGCAGTGGGACTAGCGGGGTCTCCTCCTACAATGAGCAGTTCTTC. Amino acids: CASSGTSGVSSYNEQFF. The genes are TRBV13 and TRBJ2-1; 13 bases line up with TRBD2. J lost 0 bases, V lost 6 bases, and 5 bases had no gene match. The CDR3 is 17 residues long. Looked up from germline, CDR1 is PRHDT and CDR2 is FYEKMQ (reference sequence).

The chain has TRBV27 and TRBJ1-1, with unresolved D. CDR3 length: 13 residues. Per the germline V gene, CDR1 is MNHEY and CDR2 is SMNVEV (reference sequence). Trimming cost V 6 bases and J 2 bases, with 10 bases left between them. The CDR3 DNA sequence: TGTGCCAGCAGCCCATTTCCAAACACTGAAGCTTTCTTT. As protein: CASSPFPNTEAFF.

V is TRBV4-1 and J is TRBJ2-5, with 10 bases identical to TRBD1. This CDR3 is built from 17 residues. Per the germline V gene, CDR1 is MGHRA and CDR2 is YSYEKL. Trimming removed 4 bases from V and 3 bases from J; junction bases left unmatched: 11. The CDR3 is CASSPLHTGTGEETQYF. The DNA of the CDR3 is TGCGCCAGCAGCCCGTTACACACCGGGACAGGGGAAGAGACCCAGTACTTC.